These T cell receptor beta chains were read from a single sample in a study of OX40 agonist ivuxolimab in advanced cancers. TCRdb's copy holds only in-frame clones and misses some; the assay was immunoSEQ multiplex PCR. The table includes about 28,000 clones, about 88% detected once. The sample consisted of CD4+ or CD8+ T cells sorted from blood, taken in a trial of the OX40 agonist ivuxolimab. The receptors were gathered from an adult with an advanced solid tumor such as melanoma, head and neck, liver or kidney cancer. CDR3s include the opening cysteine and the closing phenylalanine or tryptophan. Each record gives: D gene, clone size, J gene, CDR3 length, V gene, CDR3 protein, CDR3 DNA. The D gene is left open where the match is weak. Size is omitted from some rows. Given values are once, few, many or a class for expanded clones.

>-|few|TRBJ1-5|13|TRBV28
CARGGSGNQPQHF
TGTGCTCGGGGGGGGTCTGGCAATCAGCCCCAGCATTTT
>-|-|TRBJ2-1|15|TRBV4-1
CASRESVFSYNEQFF
TGCGCCAGCAGGGAGTCGGTATTCTCCTACAATGAGCAGTTCTTC
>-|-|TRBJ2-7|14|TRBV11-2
CASSLGGLNYEQYF
TGTGCCAGCAGCCTCGGAGGCCTTAACTACGAGCAGTACTTC
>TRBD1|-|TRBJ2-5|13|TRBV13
CASRGQRQETQYF
TGTGCCAGCAGGGGACAGCGTCAAGAGACCCAGTACTTC
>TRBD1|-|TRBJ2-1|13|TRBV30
CAWSVQQGNEQFF
TGTGCCTGGAGTGTACAACAGGGGAATGAGCAGTTCTTC
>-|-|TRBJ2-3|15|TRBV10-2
CASSEVGGYTDTQYF
TGCGCCAGCAGTGAGGTGGGGGGTTACACAGATACGCAGTATTTT
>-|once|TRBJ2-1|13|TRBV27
CASSPWRGGEQFF
TGTGCCAGCAGCCCCTGGAGAGGGGGAGAGCAGTTCTTC
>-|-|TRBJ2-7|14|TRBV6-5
CASSYRPTDYEQYF
TGTGCCAGCAGTTACCGCCCGACCGACTACGAGCAGTACTTC
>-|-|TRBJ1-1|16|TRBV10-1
CASSESIGGGPTEAFF
TGCGCCAGCAGTGAGTCAATCGGGGGAGGTCCCACTGAAGCTTTCTTT
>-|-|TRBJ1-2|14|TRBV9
CASSVGQGTYGYTF
TGTGCCAGCAGCGTAGGGCAGGGGACCTATGGCTACACCTTC
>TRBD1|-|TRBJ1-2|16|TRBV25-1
CASSEPQGGGEDGYTF
TGTGCCAGCAGTGAACCTCAGGGGGGAGGTGAGGATGGCTACACCTTC
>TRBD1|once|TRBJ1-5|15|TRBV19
CASSIGDRGHQPQHF
TGTGCCAGTAGTATAGGGGACAGGGGGCATCAGCCCCAGCATTTT
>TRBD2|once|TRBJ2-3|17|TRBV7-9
CASSSALLAGLPDTQYF
TGTGCCAGCAGCTCGGCGTTACTAGCGGGGCTCCCAGATACGCAGTATTTT
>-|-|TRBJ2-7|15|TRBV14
CASSQDWARRYEQYF
TGTGCCAGCAGCCAAGATTGGGCACGGAGGTACGAGCAGTACTTC
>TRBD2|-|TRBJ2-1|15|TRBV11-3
CASSIAGVLPNEQFF
TGTGCCAGCAGCATAGCGGGAGTCTTACCCAATGAGCAGTTCTTC
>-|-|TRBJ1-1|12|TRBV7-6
CASSFGNTEAFF
TGTGCCAGCAGCTTTGGAAACACTGAAGCTTTCTTT
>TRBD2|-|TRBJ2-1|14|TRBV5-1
CASQRGGAINEQFF
TGCGCCAGTCAACGCGGGGGGGCCATCAATGAGCAGTTCTTC
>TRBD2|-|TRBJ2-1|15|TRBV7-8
CASSPPSGGWNEQFF
TGTGCCAGCAGCCCCCCTAGCGGGGGGTGGAATGAGCAGTTCTTC
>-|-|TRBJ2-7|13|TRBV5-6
CASSPTVSYEQYF
TGTGCCAGCAGCCCGACAGTTTCCTACGAGCAGTACTTC
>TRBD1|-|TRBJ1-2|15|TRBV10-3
CAISEWDRVGYGYTF
TGTGCCATCAGTGAGTGGGACAGGGTCGGCTATGGCTACACCTTC
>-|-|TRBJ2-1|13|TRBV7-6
CASSLAGDNEQFF
TGTGCCAGCAGCTTAGCAGGGGACAATGAGCAGTTCTTC
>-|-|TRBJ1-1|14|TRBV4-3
CASSQGRMNTEAFF
TGCGCCAGCAGCCAGGGCAGGATGAACACTGAAGCTTTCTTT
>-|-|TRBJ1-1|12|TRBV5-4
CASSFGGTEAFF
TGTGCCAGCAGCTTTGGCGGGACTGAAGCTTTCTTT
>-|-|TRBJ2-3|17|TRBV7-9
CASSLSQDGWYTDTQYF
TGTGCCAGCAGCTTATCACAGGACGGGTGGTACACAGATACGCAGTATTTT
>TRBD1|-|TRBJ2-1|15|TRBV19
CASSIQGGLSNEQFF
TGTGCCAGTAGTATCCAAGGGGGCCTCAGCAATGAGCAGTTCTTC
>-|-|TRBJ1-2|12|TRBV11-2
CASSLGHDGYTF
TGTGCCAGCAGCTTAGGCCACGATGGCTACACCTTC
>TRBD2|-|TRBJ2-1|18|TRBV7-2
CASSLEGLAGRTYNEQFF
TGTGCCAGCAGCTTAGAGGGACTAGCGGGGAGGACCTACAATGAGCAGTTCTTC
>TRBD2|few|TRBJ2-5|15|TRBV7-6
CASSLSRRGEETQYF
TGTGCCAGCAGCTTAAGTCGGCGGGGGGAAGAGACCCAGTACTTC
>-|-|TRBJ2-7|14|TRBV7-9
CASSLALFPAEQYF
TGTGCCAGCAGCTTAGCTCTCTTCCCCGCCGAGCAGTACTTC
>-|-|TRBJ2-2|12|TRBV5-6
CASSLGLGELFF
TGTGCCAGCAGCTTGGGGCTCGGGGAGCTGTTTTTT
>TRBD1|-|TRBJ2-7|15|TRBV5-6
CASSLTDRSGYEQYF
TGTGCCAGCAGCTTGACGGACAGGAGCGGCTACGAGCAGTACTTC
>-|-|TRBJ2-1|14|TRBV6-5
CASGEDSSYNEQFF
TGTGCCAGCGGGGAGGACAGCTCCTACAATGAGCAGTTCTTC
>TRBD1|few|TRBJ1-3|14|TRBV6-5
CASSSQGFQDTIYF
TGTGCCAGCAGTTCACAGGGGTTTCAGGACACCATATATTTT
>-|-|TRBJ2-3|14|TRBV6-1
CASTGGRSTDTQYF
TGTGCCAGCACCGGGGGGCGCAGCACAGATACGCAGTATTTT
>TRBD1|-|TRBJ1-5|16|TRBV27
CASSLLSQGENQPQHF
TGTGCCAGCAGTTTATTAAGTCAGGGGGAGAATCAGCCCCAGCATTTT
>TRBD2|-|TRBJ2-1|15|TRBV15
CATSLAGGPHNEQFF
TGTGCCACCAGCCTAGCGGGAGGGCCCCACAATGAGCAGTTCTTC
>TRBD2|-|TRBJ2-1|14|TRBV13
CASSLRDYYNEQFF
TGTGCCAGCAGCTTACGGGACTATTACAATGAGCAGTTCTTC
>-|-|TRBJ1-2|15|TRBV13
CASSMPGRRIYGYTF
TGTGCCAGCAGCATGCCCGGCAGGCGGATCTATGGCTACACCTTC
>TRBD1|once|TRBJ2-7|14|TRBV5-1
CASSFSQGAGEQYF
TGCGCCAGCAGCTTTTCGCAGGGGGCGGGGGAGCAGTACTTC
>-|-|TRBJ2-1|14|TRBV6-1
CASSPLDSYNEQFF
TGTGCCAGCAGCCCCTTGGACTCCTACAATGAGCAGTTCTTC
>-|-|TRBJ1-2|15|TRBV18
CASSPGAASRNGYTF
TGTGCCAGCTCACCAGGGGCAGCCTCCCGCAATGGCTACACCTTC
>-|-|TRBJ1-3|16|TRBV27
CASCPSFPSQGNTIYF
TGTGCCAGCTGCCCCTCATTTCCGAGCCAAGGAAACACCATATATTTT
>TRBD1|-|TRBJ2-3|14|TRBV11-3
CASSPRDRANTQYF
TGTGCCAGCAGCCCACGGGACAGGGCAAATACGCAGTATTTT
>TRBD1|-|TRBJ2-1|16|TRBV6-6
CASLDPTGTAYNEQFF
TGTGCCAGCTTGGATCCCACCGGGACAGCCTACAATGAGCAGTTCTTC
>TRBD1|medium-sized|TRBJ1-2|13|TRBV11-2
CASRPGGSYGYTF
TGTGCCAGCAGGCCAGGGGGCTCCTATGGCTACACCTTC
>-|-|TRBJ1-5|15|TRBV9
CASSVDGISNQPQHF
TGTGCCAGCAGCGTAGACGGAATTAGCAATCAGCCCCAGCATTTT
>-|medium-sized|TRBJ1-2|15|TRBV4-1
CASSQVGTTNYGYTF
TGCGCCAGCAGCCAAGTGGGGACAACTAACTATGGCTACACCTTC
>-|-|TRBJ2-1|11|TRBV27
CASSLRNEQFF
TGTGCCAGCAGTTTGCGCAATGAGCAGTTCTTC
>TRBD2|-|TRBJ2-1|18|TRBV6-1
CASSEAFGSGSSYNEQFF
TGTGCCAGCAGTGAAGCGTTCGGTAGCGGGAGCTCCTACAATGAGCAGTTCTTC
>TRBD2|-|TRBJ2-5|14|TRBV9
CASSGSGIQETQYF
TGTGCCAGCAGCGGTAGCGGGATTCAAGAGACCCAGTACTTC
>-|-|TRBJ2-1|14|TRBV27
CASSLMGSINEQFF
TGTGCCAGCAGTTTAATGGGCAGTATCAATGAGCAGTTCTTC
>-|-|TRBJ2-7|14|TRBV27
CASSLQGLRNEQYF
TGTGCCAGCAGTTTACAGGGTCTGAGAAACGAGCAGTACTTC
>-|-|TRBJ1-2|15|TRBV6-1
CASSEGRWGNYGYTF
TGTGCCAGCAGTGAAGGGAGGTGGGGCAACTATGGCTACACCTTC
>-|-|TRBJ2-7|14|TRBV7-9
CASSYRDTDYEQYF
TGTGCCAGCAGCTACCGGGACACCGATTACGAGCAGTACTTC
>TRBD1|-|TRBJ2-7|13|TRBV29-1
CSALGGQGHEQYF
TGCAGCGCCCTCGGGGGACAGGGCCACGAGCAGTACTTC